The clone carrying this T cell receptor beta chain has a handful of counts. Trimming cost V 4 bases and J 4 bases; bases outside gene matches: 7. CDR1 is SGHKS and CDR2 is YYEKEE in the germline V gene (reference sequence). The length of the CDR3 is 16 residues. The sample is drawn from a study of blood T cell repertoires in COVID-19. Across the whole study: Sites in the United States, Italy and Spain provided acute and convalescent COVID-19 samples. PBMCs, B-cell-depleted T cells, or T cells were the source of the cDNA or gDNA that made up the material.

Authors' data handling: The authors estimated nucleated cell counts from reference gene primer amplification. Clones were read by immunoSEQ multiplex PCR, and TCRdb kept only the in-frame ones, dropping some. V and J calls plus clone size are reproduced from that table; the DNA served to infer D and trimming. This table holds 210,000 or so clones, around 91% found once. V usage is TRBV5-5 and J usage is TRBJ2-1, with 11 bases identical to TRBD1. The sequence was obtained from a man aged 50 or older with acute or convalescent COVID-19. The specimen was peripheral blood. The CDR3 DNA is TGTGCCAGCAGCCTGGCGGGGGACAGGGGGTACAATGAGCAGTTCTTC. It yields the protein CASSLAGDRGYNEQFF.